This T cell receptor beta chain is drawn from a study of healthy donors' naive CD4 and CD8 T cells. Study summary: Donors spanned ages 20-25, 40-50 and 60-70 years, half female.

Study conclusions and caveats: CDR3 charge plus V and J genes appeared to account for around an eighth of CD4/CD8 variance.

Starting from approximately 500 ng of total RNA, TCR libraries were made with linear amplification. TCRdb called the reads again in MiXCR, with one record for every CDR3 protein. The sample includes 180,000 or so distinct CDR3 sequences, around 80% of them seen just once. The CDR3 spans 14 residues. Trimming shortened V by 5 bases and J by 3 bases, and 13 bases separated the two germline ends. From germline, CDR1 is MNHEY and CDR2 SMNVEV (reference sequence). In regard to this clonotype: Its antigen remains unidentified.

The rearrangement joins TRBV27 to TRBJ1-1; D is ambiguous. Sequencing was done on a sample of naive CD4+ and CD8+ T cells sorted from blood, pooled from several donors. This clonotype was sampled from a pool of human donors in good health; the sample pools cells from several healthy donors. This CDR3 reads CASSANTLDTEAFF. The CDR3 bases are TGTGCCAGCAGTGCGAATACACTGGACACTGAAGCTTTCTTT.